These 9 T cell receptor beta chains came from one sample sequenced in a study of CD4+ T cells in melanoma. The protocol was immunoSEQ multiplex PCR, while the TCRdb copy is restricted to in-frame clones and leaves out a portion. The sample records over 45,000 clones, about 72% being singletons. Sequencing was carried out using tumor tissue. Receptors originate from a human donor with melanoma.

CDR3: CASSVSGGGGLYGYTF. CDR3 coding DNA: TGTGCCAGCAGCGTTAGTGGGGGGGGCGGACTCTATGGCTACACCTTC. The chain recombines TRBV9 with TRBJ1-2, with D perhaps matching TRBD1 (6 bases). There are 16 residues in the CDR3. The germline V gene has CDR1 SGDLS and CDR2 YYNGEE. The ends were cut back, 2 bases at V and 4 bases at J, with 18 bases in the middle.

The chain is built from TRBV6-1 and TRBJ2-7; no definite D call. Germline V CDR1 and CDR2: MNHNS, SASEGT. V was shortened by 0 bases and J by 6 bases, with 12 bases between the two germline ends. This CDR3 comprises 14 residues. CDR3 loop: CASSEALRQVEQYF. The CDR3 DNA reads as TGTGCCAGCAGTGAAGCGCTTCGCCAGGTCGAGCAGTACTTC.

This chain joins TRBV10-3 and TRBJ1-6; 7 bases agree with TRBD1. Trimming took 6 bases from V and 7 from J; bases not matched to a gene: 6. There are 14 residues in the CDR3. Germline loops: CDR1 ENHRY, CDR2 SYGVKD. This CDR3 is CAIRETGPNSPLHF. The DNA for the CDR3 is TGTGCCATCAGAGAGACAGGGCCCAATTCACCCCTCCACTTT.

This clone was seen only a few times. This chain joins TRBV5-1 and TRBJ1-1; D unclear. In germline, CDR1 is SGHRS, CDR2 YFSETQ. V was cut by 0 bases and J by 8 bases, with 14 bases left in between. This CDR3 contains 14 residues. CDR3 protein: CASSLEFGRLEAFF. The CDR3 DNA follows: TGCGCCAGCAGCTTGGAGTTCGGCAGGCTCGAAGCTTTCTTT. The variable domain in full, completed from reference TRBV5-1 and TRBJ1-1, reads KAGVTQTPRYLIKTRGQQVTLSCSPISGHRSVSWYQQTPGQGLQFLFEYFSETQRNKGNFPGRFSGRQFSNSRSEMNVSTLELGDSALYLCASSLEFGRLEAFFGQGTRLTVV.

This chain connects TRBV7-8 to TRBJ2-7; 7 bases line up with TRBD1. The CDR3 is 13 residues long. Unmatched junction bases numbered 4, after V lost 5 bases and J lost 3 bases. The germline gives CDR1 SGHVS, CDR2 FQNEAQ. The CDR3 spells CASSSPGGYEQYF. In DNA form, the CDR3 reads TGTGCCAGCAGCAGCCCAGGGGGCTACGAGCAGTACTTC.

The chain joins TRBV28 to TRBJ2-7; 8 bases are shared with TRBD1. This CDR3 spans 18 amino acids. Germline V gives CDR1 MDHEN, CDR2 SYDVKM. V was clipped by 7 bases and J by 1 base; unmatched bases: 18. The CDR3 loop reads CASIPGTGRRASSYEQYF. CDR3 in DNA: TGTGCCAGCATTCCGGGGACAGGACGGAGGGCGTCTTCCTACGAGCAGTACTTC.

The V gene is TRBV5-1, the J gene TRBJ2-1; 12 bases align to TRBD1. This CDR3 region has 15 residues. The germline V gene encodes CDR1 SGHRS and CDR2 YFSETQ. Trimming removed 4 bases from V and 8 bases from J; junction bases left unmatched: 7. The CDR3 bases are TGCGCCAGCAGCGGCGGGACAGGGGGCTGGGATGAGCAGTTCTTC. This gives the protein CASSGGTGGWDEQFF. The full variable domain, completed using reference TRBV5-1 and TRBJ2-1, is KAGVTQTPRYLIKTRGQQVTLSCSPISGHRSVSWYQQTPGQGLQFLFEYFSETQRNKGNFPGRFSGRQFSNSRSEMNVSTLELGDSALYLCASSGGTGGWDEQFFGPGTRLTVL.

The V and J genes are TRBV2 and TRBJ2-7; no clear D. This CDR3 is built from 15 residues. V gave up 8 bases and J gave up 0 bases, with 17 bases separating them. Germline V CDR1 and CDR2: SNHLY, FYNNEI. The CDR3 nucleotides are TGTGCCAGCTCATCTCGTGGCCCGCGCTCCTACGAGCAGTACTTC. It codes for CASSSRGPRSYEQYF.

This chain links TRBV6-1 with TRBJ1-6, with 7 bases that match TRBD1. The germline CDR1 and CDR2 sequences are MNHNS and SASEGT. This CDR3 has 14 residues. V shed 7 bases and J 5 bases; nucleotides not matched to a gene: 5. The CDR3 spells CASKGQENNSPLHF. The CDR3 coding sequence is TGTGCCAGCAAAGGACAGGAAAATAATTCACCCCTCCACTTT.